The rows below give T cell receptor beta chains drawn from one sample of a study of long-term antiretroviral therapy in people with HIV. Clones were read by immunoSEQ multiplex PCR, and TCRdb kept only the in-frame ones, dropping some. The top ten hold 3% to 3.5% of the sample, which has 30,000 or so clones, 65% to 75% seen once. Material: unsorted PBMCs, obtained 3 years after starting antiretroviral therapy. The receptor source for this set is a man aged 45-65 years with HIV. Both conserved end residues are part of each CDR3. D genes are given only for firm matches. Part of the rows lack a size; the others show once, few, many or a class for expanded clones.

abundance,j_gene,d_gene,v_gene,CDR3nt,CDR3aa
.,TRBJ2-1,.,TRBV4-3,TGCGCCAGCAGCCGAGACACCCGCTCCTACAATGAGCAGTTCTTC,CASSRDTRSYNEQFF
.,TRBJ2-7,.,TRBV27,TGTGCCAGCAGGTGGGCGGGACAGACGTTTTTC,CASRWAGQTFF
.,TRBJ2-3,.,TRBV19,TGTGCCAGTACCGAAGCCGGAACAGATACGCAGTATTTT,CASTEAGTDTQYF
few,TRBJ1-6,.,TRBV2,TGTGCCAGCAGTGTACAGTATAATTCACCCCTCCACTTT,CASSVQYNSPLHF
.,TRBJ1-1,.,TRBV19,TGTGCCAGTAGTATAGATTCGAGGTACGCTGAAGCTTTCTTT,CASSIDSRYAEAFF
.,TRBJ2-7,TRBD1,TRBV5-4,TGTGCCAGCAGTTACGACAGGGGTGACGAGCAGTACTTC,CASSYDRGDEQYF
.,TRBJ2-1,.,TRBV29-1,TGCAGCGTTGAAGCGGGGGCTAGCGGCTCCTACAATGAGCAGTTCTTC,CSVEAGASGSYNEQFF
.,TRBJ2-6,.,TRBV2,TGTGCCAGCAGTGACGCGGACTCTGGGGCCAACGTCCTGACTTTC,CASSDADSGANVLTF
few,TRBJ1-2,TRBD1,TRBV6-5,TGTGCCAGCAGTTACACTCGAACAGGGGGCGGCTATGGCTACACCTTC,CASSYTRTGGGYGYTF
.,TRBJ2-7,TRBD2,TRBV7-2,TGTGCCAGCAGCAAGACTAGCGGGAGTATCTACGAGCAGTACTTC,CASSKTSGSIYEQYF
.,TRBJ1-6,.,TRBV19,TGTGCCAGTACCCCGGGGAGGGGCGGATCACCCCTCCACTTT,CASTPGRGGSPLHF
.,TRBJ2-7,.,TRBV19,TGTGCCAGTAGTATGGGTCGGGACTACGAGCAGTACTTC,CASSMGRDYEQYF
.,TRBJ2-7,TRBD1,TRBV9,TGTGCCAGCAGCGTAGTAACAGGGGGCGCGTACGAGCAGTACTTC,CASSVVTGGAYEQYF
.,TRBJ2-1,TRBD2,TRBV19,TGTGCCAGTAATAGTTTGCTAGCGGGAGCGGTTTACAATGAGCAGTTCTTC,CASNSLLAGAVYNEQFF
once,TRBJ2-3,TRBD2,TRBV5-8,TGTGCCAGCAGCTTGGGACTAGCGGGGGGCATCACTAGCACAGATACGCAGTATTTT,CASSLGLAGGITSTDTQYF
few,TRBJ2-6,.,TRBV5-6,TGTGCCAGCAGCTTATCAGGGGCTGGGGCCAACGTCCTGACTTTC,CASSLSGAGANVLTF
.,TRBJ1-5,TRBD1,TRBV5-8,TGTGCCAGCAGCAAAGAGACAGGGGGCTATAGCAATCAGCCCCAGCATTTT,CASSKETGGYSNQPQHF
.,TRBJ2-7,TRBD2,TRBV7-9,TGTGCCAGCAGCATGAACTTCCTAGCGGGAGCTAACGAGCAGTACTTC,CASSMNFLAGANEQYF
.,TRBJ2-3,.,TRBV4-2,TGTGCCAGCAGCCAAGATCGGGGAGATACGCAGTATTTT,CASSQDRGDTQYF
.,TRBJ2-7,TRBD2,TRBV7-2,TGTGCCAGCAGCTTAGGGGCGGGGGGTTCCTACGAGCAGTACTTC,CASSLGAGGSYEQYF
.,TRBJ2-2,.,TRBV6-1,TGTGCCAGCAGTGAAAGTCGGGGCATCGCGAACACCGGGGAGCTGTTTTTT,CASSESRGIANTGELFF
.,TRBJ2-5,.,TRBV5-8,TGTGCCAGCATCCTATATGAGACCCAGTACTTC,CASILYETQYF
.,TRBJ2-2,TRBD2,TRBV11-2,TGTGCCAGCATGGTTGTATGGACTAGCGGGCGCGGGGAGCTGTTTTTT,CASMVVWTSGRGELFF
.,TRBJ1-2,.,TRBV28,TGTGCCAGCAGTTCGAACTATGGCTACACCTTC,CASSSNYGYTF
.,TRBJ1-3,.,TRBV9,TGTGCCAGCAGCTTAAACAGTATACCCTCTGGAAACACCATATATTTT,CASSLNSIPSGNTIYF
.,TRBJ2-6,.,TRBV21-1,TGTGCCAGCAGCAAAGGTCAAGGCGTCTCTGGGGCCAACGTCCTGACTTTC,CASSKGQGVSGANVLTF
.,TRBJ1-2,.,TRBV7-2,TGTGCCAGCAGCTCCTCGCGAGAGACCGGGTATGGCTACACCTTC,CASSSSRETGYGYTF
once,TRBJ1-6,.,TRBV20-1,TGCAGTGCTAAGGCCGGTACGCCCCTCCACTTT,CSAKAGTPLHF
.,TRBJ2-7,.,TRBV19,TGTGCCAGTAGTATAGGCTTTGGGACTCCGGGCTCCTACGAGCAGTACTTC,CASSIGFGTPGSYEQYF
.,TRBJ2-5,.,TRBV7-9,TGTGCCAGCAGCTTAGGGGCGACTAGGCTAGAGACCCAGTACTTC,CASSLGATRLETQYF
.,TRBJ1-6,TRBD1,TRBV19,TGTGCCAGTAGTATAGAGGCAGGGGGCGCGGCTTGGAATTCACCCCTCCACTTT,CASSIEAGGAAWNSPLHF
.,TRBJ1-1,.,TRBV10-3,TGTGCCATCAGTGAGTCAGAGACCCCGTGGGGGACTGAAGCTTTCTTT,CAISESETPWGTEAFF
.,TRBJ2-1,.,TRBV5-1,TGCGCCAGCAGGCTAGTCCCCTCCTACAATGAGCAGTTCTTC,CASRLVPSYNEQFF
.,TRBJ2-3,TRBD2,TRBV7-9,TGTGCCAGCAGCCTACTAGCGGGCGCAGATACGCAGTATTTT,CASSLLAGADTQYF
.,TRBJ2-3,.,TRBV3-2,TGTGCCAGGGGTGTGGAGTATTTT,CARGVEYF
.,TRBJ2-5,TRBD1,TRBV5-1,TGCGCCAGCAGGGCAGGGGGCGGGGAAGAGACCCAGTACTTC,CASRAGGGEETQYF
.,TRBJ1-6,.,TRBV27,TGTGCCAGCAGTTTATACCCAGGAGGAAGCTCACCCCTCCACTTT,CASSLYPGGSSPLHF
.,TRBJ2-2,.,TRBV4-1,TGCGCCAGCAGCCAAGCCCGAGGTCTACGATCATCAGGAGGAACCGGGGAGCTGTTTTTT,CASSQARGLRSSGGTGELFF
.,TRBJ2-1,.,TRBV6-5,TGTGCCAGCAGGTTCATCGGGGACTCCTACAATGAGCAGTTCTTC,CASRFIGDSYNEQFF
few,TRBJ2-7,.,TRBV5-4,TGTGCCAGCAGCCGGGGGAGGTACGAGCAGTACTTC,CASSRGRYEQYF
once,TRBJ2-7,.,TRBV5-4,TGTGCCAGCAGCTTGGGCAGGAGCTACGAGCAGTACTTC,CASSLGRSYEQYF
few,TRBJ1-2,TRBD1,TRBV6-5,TGTGCCAGCAGCCCCTGGGACAGGGGGAATGGCTACACCTTC,CASSPWDRGNGYTF
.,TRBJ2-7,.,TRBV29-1,TGCAGCGTTGAAGGGAATCTATTGGGCGAGCAGTACTTC,CSVEGNLLGEQYF
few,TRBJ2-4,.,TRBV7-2,TGTGCCAGCAGCTTTAAAAGGGCCAAAAACATTCAGTACTTC,CASSFKRAKNIQYF
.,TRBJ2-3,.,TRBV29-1,TGCAGCGTTGAAAAGGGGAAAAGAGATACGCAGTATTTT,CSVEKGKRDTQYF
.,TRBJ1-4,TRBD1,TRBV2,TGTGCCAGCAGGTGGGACAGGGGGCCGAAACTGTTTTTT,CASRWDRGPKLFF
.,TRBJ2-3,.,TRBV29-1,TGCAGCGGTGACGAGGGGGGGACAGATACGCAGTATTTT,CSGDEGGTDTQYF
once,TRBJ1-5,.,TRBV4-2,TGTGCCAGCAGCCAAGGGGTGCAGGGCGGGGATCAGCCCCAGCATTTT,CASSQGVQGGDQPQHF